The next 6 T cell receptor beta chains were all read from a single sample in a study of memory CD4+ T cells and cytomegalovirus serostatus. TCRdb's table, derived via immunoSEQ multiplex PCR, lists solely in-frame clones and lacks some. The data show around 54,000 clones, roughly 78% seen once. The sort gate was single viable CD3+CD4+CD8-CD45RO+ cells for memory CD4+ T cells. Sequenced input: memory CD4+ T cells from blood. These TCRs come from an adult in good health and CMV-seronegative.

This clone was counted a few times. V usage is TRBV19 and J usage is TRBJ1-2, with D hard to call. Germline CDR1 reads LNHDA; CDR2 reads SQIVND (reference sequence). With 5 bases removed from V and 1 base from J, the gap between germline ends came to 11 bases. This CDR3 is built from 14 residues. DNA of the CDR3: TGTGCCAGTAGTTGGTCGGCAGATAACTATGGCTACACCTTC. Protein product: CASSWSADNYGYTF.

Here the CDR3 reads CASSIGSSGTYEQYF. CDR3 DNA: TGTGCCAGTAGTATAGGGTCTAGCGGAACCTACGAGCAGTACTTC. The J gene is TRBJ2-7, the V gene TRBV19; TRBD2 matches at 7 bases. V shed 1 base, J shed 2 bases, and the junction held 5 bases outside the gene matches. The CDR3 is 15 residues long. Germline V lookup: CDR1 LNHDA, CDR2 SQIVND (reference sequence).

This clone was picked up a small number of times. The gene calls are TRBV18 and TRBJ2-5; a possible D gene is TRBD2 (5 bases). Germline V CDR1 and CDR2: KGHSH, LQKENI. The CDR3 contains 15 residues. Trimming shortened V by 4 bases and J by 1 base, and 13 bases separated the two germline ends. This chain's CDR3 is CASSLQRTVQETQYF. CDR3 nucleotide sequence: TGTGCCAGCTCACTACAGAGGACTGTCCAAGAGACCCAGTACTTC.

This clone was counted between two and nine times. The CDR3 DNA follows: TGTGCCAGCAGTTCGGGACCCCGGCAGGGTGGCTACACCTTC. Amino acids: CASSSGPRQGGYTF. The chain joins TRBV28 to TRBJ1-2; perhaps TRBD1 as D (5 bases). This CDR3 region has 14 residues. V lost 4 bases and J 7 bases, leaving 16 bases between the germline ends. Germline assignment: CDR1 MDHEN and CDR2 SYDVKM.

The chain is built from TRBV9 and TRBJ2-3; the D is unclear. Per germline, CDR1 SGDLS and CDR2 YYNGEE. V lost 0 bases and J lost 0, with 11 bases in between. The CDR3 length is 16 residues. In DNA form, the CDR3 reads TGTGCCAGCAGCGTAGGGGTAGGCTCGAGCACAGATACGCAGTATTTT. Translated: CASSVGVGSSTDTQYF.

V usage is TRBV10-3 and J usage is TRBJ1-2; D gene unclear. Trimming removed 9 bases from V and 8 bases from J, with 16 bases in between. The CDR3 totals 12 residues. Germline-derived CDR1 and CDR2 are ENHRY and SYGVKD. CDR3 in amino acids: CAIKGDTRGYTF. CDR3 bases: TGTGCCATAAAAGGAGACACCCGGGGCTACACCTTC.